A single sample gave rise to the 22 T cell receptor beta chains below, sequenced in a study of T cell responses to AZD1222 COVID-19 vaccine. Clones were read by immunoSEQ multiplex PCR, and TCRdb kept only the in-frame ones, dropping some. The table lists under 200,000 clones, around 90% of them singletons. The input for sequencing was peripheral blood, taken 28 days after the second AZD1222 dose. These receptors all stem from an adult who received the AZD1222 COVID-19 vaccine.

The chain carries TRBV6-5 and TRBJ1-1; 9 bases map to TRBD1. The CDR3 has 15 residues. Per the germline V gene, CDR1 is MNHEY and CDR2 is SVGAGI. Germline trimming cut 5 bases from V and 1 base from J; bases unmatched to any gene: 5. CDR3 region: CASSSTGGKNTEAFF. CDR3 coding DNA: TGTGCCAGCAGTAGCACAGGGGGCAAGAACACTGAAGCTTTCTTT.

The chain joins TRBV20-1 to TRBJ2-1; D possibly corresponds to TRBD2 (6 bases). The CDR3 covers 14 residues. V lost 6 bases to trimming and J lost 7 bases, with 19 bases between them. CDR1 is DFQATT and CDR2 is SNEGSKA in the germline V gene (reference sequence). Written as DNA, the CDR3 is TGCAGTGCCAGTCATAGGAGGGGTAGGAATGAGCAGTTCTTC. Translating it yields CSASHRRGRNEQFF.

The chain employs TRBV28 and TRBJ1-1; D unresolved. The V end was cut by 5 bases, the J end by 5 bases, with 18 bases between. This CDR3 has 15 amino acids. Per the germline V gene, CDR1 is MDHEN and CDR2 is SYDVKM. CDR3 DNA sequence: TGTGCCAGCAGTCCGGCGGCCCCGCCGAAGACTGAAGCTTTCTTT. It specifies CASSPAAPPKTEAFF.

The chain uses TRBV18 and TRBJ2-7, with 7 bases that match TRBD1. Unmatched junction bases numbered 11, after V lost 4 bases and J lost 2 bases. Per germline, CDR1 KGHSH and CDR2 LQKENI. This CDR3 is built from 16 residues. CDR3 loop: CASSRETGSRTYEQYF. CDR3 nucleotide sequence: TGTGCCAGCTCACGGGAGACAGGGAGTAGGACCTACGAGCAGTACTTC.

The chain carries TRBV24-1 and TRBJ2-3; D possibly corresponds to TRBD2 (5 bases). The germline V and J ends were trimmed by 7 bases and 7 bases, with 11 bases remaining between them. CDR1 and CDR2 (germline): KGHDR, SFDVKD. The length of the CDR3 is 12 residues. The CDR3 DNA is TGTGCCACCAGCCCTCCCGGGAATACGCAGTATTTT. Translating it yields CATSPPGNTQYF.

The chain has TRBV7-2 and TRBJ2-1, with D uncertain. This CDR3 comprises 14 residues. Germline V CDR1 and CDR2: SGHTA, FQGNSA. The V end lost 6 bases, the J end lost 4 bases, and 13 bases lay between the germline ends. The CDR3 DNA reads as TGTGCCAGCAGTTTTGACCGCAGGTACAATGAGCAGTTCTTC. Residues: CASSFDRRYNEQFF.

V gene TRBV28 combines with J gene TRBJ1-3; a possible D gene is TRBD1 (6 bases). The CDR3 loop spans 18 amino acids. Germline CDR1 is MDHEN and CDR2 is SYDVKM. V was pared by 7 bases and J by 4 bases, with 26 bases between. The CDR3 loop is CASTDRAGGAFSGNTIYF. The DNA for the CDR3 is TGTGCCAGCACCGACCGGGCGGGGGGCGCTTTCTCGGGAAACACCATATATTTT.

The rearrangement joins TRBV6-5 to TRBJ2-3; the match to TRBD2 covers 13 bases. After removal of 5 bases from V and 8 bases from J, the junction contained 7 bases not matched to a gene. CDR1 MNHEY and CDR2 SVGAGI come from the germline V gene. CDR3 length equals 15 residues. CDR3 bases: TGTGCCAGCAGTCCAGGACTAGCGGGAGACGGTACGCAGTATTTT. Protein product: CASSPGLAGDGTQYF.

V gene TRBV30 combines with J gene TRBJ1-6; unclear D gene. The CDR3 covers 15 residues. CDR1 is GTSNPN, CDR2 SVGIG, per germline (reference sequence). Trimming took off 3 bases at V and 2 bases at J, with 11 bases between the two ends. CDR3 region: CAWRRVPPYNSPLHF. CDR3 DNA sequence: TGTGCCTGGAGGAGGGTGCCCCCCTATAATTCACCCCTCCACTTT.

CDR3 nucleotides: TGTGCCAGCAGCGCCGGCCACGTTACTGAAGCTTTCTTT. Protein sequence: CASSAGHVTEAFF. V usage is TRBV12-3 or TRBV12-4 and J usage is TRBJ1-1, with unresolved D. This CDR3 comprises 13 residues. Trimming cost V 6 bases and J 5 bases, with 13 bases left between them.

The chain combines TRBV6-4 with TRBJ1-2; D is unclear. V lost 3 bases and J 2 bases, leaving 13 bases between the germline ends. Per germline, CDR1 MRHNA and CDR2 SNTAGT. There are 15 residues in the CDR3. CDR3 nucleotide sequence: TGTGCCAGCAGTGATCGCGCAGGACCCAACTATGGCTACACCTTC. This codes for CASSDRAGPNYGYTF.

On this clone itself: A read error may produce the germline difference seen at one junction end. The chain combines TRBV7-2 with TRBJ2-4, with 7 bases aligning to TRBD2. Germline lookup yields CDR1 SGHTA and CDR2 FQGNSA. The CDR3 spans 13 residues. The CDR3 spells CASSLTGGAIGDF. As DNA, the CDR3 is TGTGCCAGCAGCTTAACGGGGGGAGCTATTGGGGACTTC.

J is TRBJ1-2 and V is TRBV6-2 or TRBV6-3; 8 positions agree with TRBD1. Trimming removed 3 bases from V and 10 bases from J; junction bases left unmatched: 10. The CDR3 totals 14 residues. In germline, CDR1 is MNHEY, CDR2 SVGEGT. DNA of the CDR3: TGTGCCAGCAGTTATGCCGGGACAGGCTCCAACTACACCTTC. Translating gives CASSYAGTGSNYTF.

The chain couples TRBV4-3 to TRBJ2-1; the D gene is possibly TRBD1 (5 bases). CDR1 and CDR2 (germline): LGHNA, YSLEER. This CDR3 has 12 amino acids. V was cut by 5 bases and J by 12 bases, with 14 bases left in between. DNA for the CDR3: TGCGCCAGCAGCAACCTGCAGGGAACGCAGTTCTTC. This codes for CASSNLQGTQFF.

The V gene is TRBV5-1, the J gene TRBJ2-5; unclear D gene. Germline assignment: CDR1 SGHRS and CDR2 YFSETQ. V was pared by 0 bases and J by 2 bases, with 11 bases between. This CDR3 is built from 15 residues. The DNA for the CDR3 is TGCGCCAGCAGCTTGGTCGGGCAGCTTCAAGAGACCCAGTACTTC. This codes for CASSLVGQLQETQYF.

The CDR3 coding sequence is TGTGCCAGCAGTTACGGTTTGCTGAGCTGGGGGAATGAGCAGTTCTTC. Amino acid sequence: CASSYGLLSWGNEQFF. The chain links TRBV6-2 or TRBV6-3 to TRBJ2-1; D may be TRBD1 or TRBD2 (5 bases each). Deletions cut 2 bases from V and 7 bases from J, with 18 bases between. Germline assignment: CDR1 MNHEY and CDR2 SVGEGT. The CDR3 runs 16 residues.

The chain employs TRBV7-9 and TRBJ1-6, with unresolved D. CDR1 and CDR2 (germline): SEHNR, FQNEAQ (reference sequence). The V end lost 5 bases, the J end lost 8 bases, and 13 bases lay between the germline ends. The CDR3 extends over 14 amino acids. CDR3 protein: CASSTELDHSPLHF. In DNA, the CDR3 is TGTGCCAGCAGCACCGAACTGGATCATTCACCCCTCCACTTT.

The chain is built from TRBV20-1 and TRBJ2-7; D is perhaps TRBD1 (5 bases). Germline V gives CDR1 DFQATT, CDR2 SNEGSKA (reference sequence). V gave up 3 bases and J gave up 6 bases, with 9 bases separating them. The CDR3 has 11 amino acids. The CDR3 DNA sequence: TGCAGTGCTAGCAGGGTGGGCGAGCAGTACTTC. Its translation: CSASRVGEQYF.

This sequence joins TRBV6-5 and TRBJ1-4; D is perhaps TRBD1 (5 bases). Germline V CDR1 and CDR2: MNHEY, SVGAGI. V dropped 10 bases and J dropped 7 bases, with 16 bases sitting between them. The CDR3 spans 13 residues. CDR3 region: CATRPGGGEKLFF. For the CDR3, the DNA is TGTGCCACCAGGCCGGGGGGTGGTGAAAAACTGTTTTTT.

The V and J genes are TRBV7-2 and TRBJ1-6, with D maybe TRBD1 (5 bases). Between the trimmed V and J ends, which lost 1 base and 10 bases, there was a span of 8 bases. The length of the CDR3 is 13 residues. Germline CDR1 and CDR2: SGHTA and FQGNSA. The CDR3 DNA reads TGTGCCAGCAGCTTAGGAAGGGGATCACCCCTCCACTTT. Protein sequence: CASSLGRGSPLHF.

This chain uses TRBV19 with TRBJ2-3; 9 bases line up with TRBD2. V trimming: 5 bases; J trimming: 5 bases; junction bases outside the gene matches: 8. The CDR3 loop spans 15 amino acids. Germline V CDR1 and CDR2: LNHDA, SQIVND (reference sequence). In nucleotides, the CDR3 is TGTGCCAGTAGTCCCGAGAAGCGGGAGGTAGATACGCAGTATTTT. Amino acids: CASSPEKREVDTQYF. Full variable domain (outside the CDR3, taken from reference TRBV19 and TRBJ2-3): DGGITQSPKYLFRKEGQNVTLSCEQNLNHDAMYWYRQDPGQGLRLIYYSQIVNDFQKGDIAEGYSVSREKKESFPLTVTSAQKNPTAFYLCASSPEKREVDTQYFGPGTRLTVL.

The gene calls are TRBV6-6 and TRBJ1-3; D is perhaps TRBD1 (5 bases). Between the trimmed V and J ends, which lost 8 bases and 3 bases, there was a span of 14 bases. The germline V gene has CDR1 MNHNY and CDR2 SVGAGI (reference sequence). This CDR3 comprises 14 residues. The CDR3 loop is CASGPIGGGNTIYF. The CDR3 DNA reads as TGTGCCAGCGGACCCATCGGGGGTGGAAACACCATATATTTT.